Listed below are T cell receptor beta chains from one sample, sequenced in a study of T cell clones after liver transplantation. The data were produced by immunoSEQ multiplex PCR, yet TCRdb's version contains in-frame clones alone and is incomplete. Among approximately 71,000 clones listed, almost 95% were seen once. The input for sequencing was CD4+ T cells from blood, taken less than 27 months after liver transplant. The source is a human patient who received a liver transplant. Part of the T cell pool may stem from the graft donor. CDR3s include the opening cysteine and the closing phenylalanine or tryptophan. Each record gives: clone size, D gene, V gene, J gene, CDR3 protein. The D gene is left open where the match is weak. Only some rows state a clone size, as once, few, many or a class for expanded clones.

.,TRBD2,TRBV7-2,TRBJ2-1,CASSSLAGVYNEQFF
once,.,TRBV7-9,TRBJ1-4,CASSPGATNEKLFF
.,TRBD1,TRBV5-4,TRBJ1-2,CASSQTGADGYTF
.,.,TRBV28,TRBJ1-4,CASSFGSGNEKLFF
.,TRBD2,TRBV4-1,TRBJ2-2,CASSGLAGANTGELFF
.,.,TRBV6-1,TRBJ2-7,CASSEMGTVYEQYF
.,TRBD1,TRBV19,TRBJ1-1,CASRGTGGTGSTEAFF
.,TRBD1,TRBV9,TRBJ2-5,CASSATGQANQETQYF
.,.,TRBV27,TRBJ1-5,CASSLSRQGNQPQHF
once,.,TRBV29-1,TRBJ1-3,CSVATETGVGNTIYF
.,TRBD1,TRBV9,TRBJ1-5,CASSVGAGGEPQHF
.,TRBD2,TRBV11-2,TRBJ2-1,CASSQLAGGYNEQFF
once,.,TRBV21-1,TRBJ2-5,CASSIAASGRIETQYF
.,.,TRBV9,TRBJ1-4,CASSRVGEKLFF
.,.,TRBV5-4,TRBJ2-3,CASGPRNTDTQYF